The 8 T cell receptor beta chains below all came from one sample that was sequenced in a study of shared clonotypes between healthy human individuals. The table came from immunoSEQ multiplex PCR; TCRdb's copy has only in-frame clones and leaves some out. The data hold some 530,000 clones, with around 73% observed a single time. Sequencing was performed on PBMCs. The receptors stem from a middle-aged woman in good health. Some clones in this sample may be carry-over from other donors' samples.

The chain couples TRBV4-2 to TRBJ1-2, with D possibly TRBD1 on 5 matching bases. Trimming left V 1 base short and J 6 bases short, with 15 bases between. The CDR3 length is 15 residues. Per the germline V gene, CDR1 is LGHNA and CDR2 is YNFKEQ. The CDR3: CASSQGVGRGDGYTF. CDR3 DNA: TGTGCCAGCAGCCAAGGGGTCGGTAGGGGAGATGGCTACACCTTC.

The V and J genes are TRBV7-2 and TRBJ2-7; TRBD2 aligns across 10 bases. J lost 7 bases, V lost 1 base, and 1 base had no gene match. CDR1 is SGHTA and CDR2 is FQGNSA in the germline V gene. The CDR3 spans 13 residues. The CDR3 loop is CASSLVSGGEQYF. In DNA form, the CDR3 reads TGTGCCAGCAGCTTAGTTAGCGGGGGGGAGCAGTACTTC. The whole variable domain, remainder taken from reference TRBV7-2 and TRBJ2-7, is GAGVSQSPSNKVTEKGKDVELRCDPISGHTALYWYRQSLGQGLEFLIYFQGNSAPDKSGLPSDRFSAERTGGSVSTLTIQRTQQEDSAVYLCASSLVSGGEQYFGPGTRLTVT.

The gene calls are TRBV6-9 and TRBJ2-3, with TRBD1 matching over 8 bases. The CDR3 runs 16 residues. Germline loops: CDR1 MNHGY, CDR2 SVAAGI. The junction had 8 bases not matched to a gene; V was cut back by 5 bases and J by 1 base. The CDR3 DNA is TGTGCCAGCAGTACCCCGACAGGGGTCGGCACAGATACGCAGTATTTT. Its protein product is CASSTPTGVGTDTQYF.

This chain links TRBV19 with TRBJ1-2; tentatively, D is TRBD1 (5 bases). The CDR3 runs 15 residues. The germline V and J ends were trimmed by 4 bases and 2 bases, with 14 bases remaining between them. Germline CDR1 reads LNHDA; CDR2 reads SQIVND (reference sequence). CDR3 DNA sequence: TGTGCCAGTAGTAACCCCGGGACGTCGAACTATGGCTACACCTTC. It is translated as CASSNPGTSNYGYTF.

Turning to this clone: Possible read error: a much larger clone is one base away. The same CDR3 is also encoded by other DNA sequences in this sample. V and J are TRBV2 and TRBJ1-2; 7 bases fit TRBD1. V shed 5 bases and J 2 bases; nucleotides not matched to a gene: 2. The CDR3 is 13 amino acids. Germline V CDR1 and CDR2: SNHLY, FYNNEI. The CDR3 DNA reads as TGTGCCAGCAGTCGGGACAGCAACTATGGCTACACCTTC. It translates to CASSRDSNYGYTF.

The chain uses TRBV7-8 and TRBJ2-7; no firm D call. This CDR3 contains 14 residues. Germline V gene sequence: CDR1 SGHVS, CDR2 FQNEAQ. Trimming stripped 1 base from V and 6 bases from J, with 13 bases between. The CDR3 region has the DNA TGTGCCAGCAGCTTAGGCGGTAGCACCGTCGAGCAGTACTTC. As protein: CASSLGGSTVEQYF.

This clone was observed once. CDR3 DNA: TGCGCCAGCAGCCGCTCTAGCGGGAGGAGCACAGATACGCAGTATTTT. Encoded protein: CASSRSSGRSTDTQYF. The chain recombines TRBV4-1 with TRBJ2-3, with 11 bases matching TRBD2. CDR1 MGHRA and CDR2 YSYEKL come from the germline V gene. Trimming cost V 4 bases and J 0 bases; bases outside gene matches: 3. CDR3 length: 16 residues.

This chain connects TRBV28 to TRBJ2-5; TRBD2 aligns across 16 bases. The CDR3 length is 16 residues. From germline, CDR1 is MDHEN and CDR2 SYDVKM. V lost 7 bases and J lost 5; bases outside the gene matches: 7. CDR3 sequence reads: CASNSGTSGRAETQYF. The CDR3 nucleotides are TGTGCCAGCAACTCTGGGACTAGCGGGAGGGCGGAGACCCAGTACTTC.